This entry lists 10 T cell receptor beta chains sequenced from one sample in a study of OX40 agonist ivuxolimab in advanced cancers. Clones were read by immunoSEQ multiplex PCR, and TCRdb kept only the in-frame ones, dropping some. Among tens of thousands of clones listed, approximately 92% were seen once. Sample: CD4+ or CD8+ T cells sorted from blood, taken in a trial of the OX40 agonist ivuxolimab. All receptors derive from an adult with an advanced solid tumor such as melanoma, head and neck, liver or kidney cancer.

The gene calls are TRBV9 and TRBJ1-1; D remains ambiguous. CDR3 size: 13 residues. V was trimmed by 7 bases and J by 1 base, leaving 11 bases between them. The germline V gene has CDR1 SGDLS and CDR2 YYNGEE. The CDR3 DNA reads TGTGCCAGCGTGTTTCTGACGAACACTGAAGCTTTCTTT. Protein sequence: CASVFLTNTEAFF. Looking up the rest from reference TRBV9 and TRBJ1-1 gives the full variable domain: DSGVTQTPKHLITATGQRVTLRCSPRSGDLSVYWYQQSLDQGLQFLIQYYNGEERAKGNILERFSAQQFPDLHSELNLSSLELGDSALYFCASVFLTNTEAFFGQGTRLTVV.

The chain combines TRBV6-1 with TRBJ1-2; D call uncertain. Per the germline V gene, CDR1 is MNHNS and CDR2 is SASEGT. CDR3 length equals 14 residues. V dropped 1 base and J dropped 5 bases, with 11 bases sitting between them. The CDR3 here is CASSEDRVPYGYTF. CDR3 DNA sequence: TGTGCCAGCAGTGAAGACCGAGTACCTTATGGCTACACCTTC.

This chain joins TRBV5-3 and TRBJ2-1, with 10 bases fitting TRBD1. TRBV5-3 is given ORF status, its function remaining uncertain. Trimming took 8 bases from V and 5 from J; bases not matched to a gene: 7. The CDR3 consists of 14 residues. Here the CDR3 reads CASSETGGHNEQFF. As DNA, the CDR3 is TGTGCCAGCAGCGAGACAGGGGGCCACAATGAGCAGTTCTTC.

The gene calls are TRBV5-1 and TRBJ2-7; TRBD2 might be the D (5 bases). V was pared by 2 bases and J by 3 bases, with 12 bases between. There are 14 residues in the CDR3. Per the germline V gene, CDR1 is SGHRS and CDR2 is YFSETQ. This chain's CDR3 is CASSFGEYYYEQYF. In nucleotides, the CDR3 is TGCGCCAGCAGCTTTGGGGAGTATTACTACGAGCAGTACTTC.

The gene calls are TRBV2 and TRBJ1-1; a possible D gene is TRBD1 (6 bases). Germline V CDR1 and CDR2: SNHLY, FYNNEI. The CDR3 consists of 13 residues. V was trimmed by 2 bases and J by 4 bases, leaving 8 bases between them. The CDR3 coding sequence is TGTGCCAGCAGTGAAAAGGGGGGCACTGAAGCTTTCTTT. The encoded protein is CASSEKGGTEAFF.

J is TRBJ2-2 and V is TRBV7-9; 7 bases fit TRBD1. CDR1 and CDR2 (germline): SEHNR, FQNEAQ (reference sequence). V was clipped by 4 bases and J by 1 base; unmatched bases: 0. This CDR3 region has 14 residues. The CDR3 DNA reads as TGTGCCAGCAGCTGGACAGGGAACACCGGGGAGCTGTTTTTT. This sequence encodes CASSWTGNTGELFF. The whole variable domain, remainder taken from reference TRBV7-9 and TRBJ2-2, is DTGVSQNPRHKITKRGQNVTFRCDPISEHNRLYWYRQTLGQGPEFLTYFQNEAQLEKSRLLSDRFSAERPKGSFSTLEIQRTEQGDSAMYLCASSWTGNTGELFFGEGSRLTVL.

The CDR3 nucleotides read TGTGCCAGCAGCCCAGGACAGCCGCAGGCTTTCTTT. This translates into CASSPGQPQAFF. V gene TRBV7-9 combines with J gene TRBJ1-1; D might be TRBD1 (6 bases). The germline V and J ends were trimmed by 5 bases and 11 bases, with 15 bases remaining between them. There are 12 residues in the CDR3. Germline V gene sequence: CDR1 SEHNR, CDR2 FQNEAQ (reference sequence).

The chain couples TRBV11-2 to TRBJ2-7, with 9 bases that match TRBD1. Germline values: CDR1 SGHAT, CDR2 FQNNGV. The CDR3 has 14 amino acids. V gave up 4 bases and J gave up 5 bases; unmatched junction bases: 6. CDR3 DNA sequence: TGTGCCAGCAGCTACCGGGACAGGGTTCACGAGCAGTACTTC. Translated, it gives CASSYRDRVHEQYF.

The rearrangement uses TRBV27 and TRBJ2-3; no definite D call. CDR1 MNHEY and CDR2 SMNVEV come from the germline V gene (reference sequence). The CDR3 sequence is 15 residues long. Trimming cost V 3 bases and J 0 bases, with 10 bases left between them. CDR3 region: CASSFTQASTDTQYF. In DNA form, the CDR3 reads TGTGCCAGCAGTTTTACCCAGGCTAGCACAGATACGCAGTATTTT.

J is TRBJ2-7 and V is TRBV7-9, with 13 bases lining up with TRBD2. Trimming took 4 bases from V and 3 from J; bases not matched to a gene: 15. Germline loops: CDR1 SEHNR, CDR2 FQNEAQ (reference sequence). This CDR3 is 19 amino acids long. The CDR3 spells CASSSSLAGGPLTNYEQYF. The CDR3 DNA is TGTGCCAGCAGCTCTTCACTAGCGGGAGGGCCCCTAACGAACTACGAGCAGTACTTC.